This entry features one T cell receptor beta chain sequence. Its target is unknown. A much larger clone sits a single nucleotide away, making a read error possible. The source material, 20-30 mg of unsorted bulk tissue, was used to co-extract RNA and DNA. Per germline, CDR1 WNHNN and CDR2 SYGVQD (reference sequence). The CDR3 has 15 amino acids. These data originate in a study of tumor-infiltrating lymphocytes in primary liver carcinoma. Study context: Subjects consisted of male and female patients aged 30 to 69 years. Sequenced samples came back with roughly 3.65 to 7.5 million productive TCRbeta reads, and the counts looked alike across tissue types.

Whole-study findings and limits: Present in all five tumor regions were only about 7-25% of the top clones.

Making TCR beta cDNA involved around 540 ng total RNA and a constant-region primer. Three nested multiplex PCR rounds of slightly modified ARM-PCR generated TCR beta libraries. TRBV1-TRBV30 forward primers paired with a C-beta reverse primer drove the first two PCR rounds, around 10 cycles each. TCRdb itself ran the multiplex PCR reads through MiXCR, one entry per CDR3 protein. The sample lists approximately 99,000 distinct CDR3 sequences; roughly 69% were seen once. The origin of this receptor is a woman aged 60-75 years with primary liver carcinoma and hepatitis B virus infection. The sample was liver tumor tissue from sampling region 5. Subset here: tumor region T5, tumor centre. The chain recombines TRBV10-1 with TRBJ2-1, with D perhaps matching TRBD1 (6 bases). The CDR3 coding sequence is TGCGCCATCAGTGAAGGACAGCCGGCCTACAATGAGCAGTTCTTC. Protein: CAISEGQPAYNEQFF.